Below are 9 T cell receptor beta chains sequenced from a single sample in a study of T cells in Graves' hyperthyroidism and ophthalmopathy. Amplification of TCR beta CDR3 regions used RNA as the template. During a first-round RT-PCR of the TCR CDR3, the HTBI primer set was used. TCRdb redid the calling of the multiplex PCR reads with MiXCR, one entry per CDR3 protein. The repertoire holds more than 500,000 distinct CDR3 sequences, with 46% as singletons. The sample consisted of peripheral blood or thyroid tissue (not recorded which). These receptors originate from an adult woman with Graves' disease, either hyperthyroidism or ophthalmopathy (not recorded which).

The rearrangement uses TRBV24-1 and TRBJ2-5, with 12 bases fitting TRBD2. CDR3 length: 16 amino acids. Germline lookup yields CDR1 KGHDR and CDR2 SFDVKD. With 3 bases clipped from V and 6 bases from J, the junction kept 7 bases outside the gene matches. The CDR3 region has the DNA TGTGCCACCAGTGATGCTACTAGCGGGAGGCCGAAGACCCAGTACTTC. Protein sequence: CATSDATSGRPKTQYF.

This clonotype was counted only a few times. The chain is built from TRBV7-8 and TRBJ2-5; D is possibly TRBD2 (5 bases). The CDR3 is made up of 13 amino acids. Per germline, CDR1 SGHVS and CDR2 FQNEAQ. Trimming left V 1 base short and J 8 bases short, with 11 bases between. As DNA, the CDR3 is TGTGCCAGCAGCTTAGGAGAGACTACTACCCAGTACTTC. Translation: CASSLGETTTQYF.

The rearrangement joins TRBV14 to TRBJ1-2; TRBD1 is a possible D gene (6 bases). This CDR3 is built from 16 residues. Germline V gives CDR1 SGHDN, CDR2 FVKESK. V lost 1 base and J lost 4, with 16 bases in between. The CDR3, as DNA: TGTGCCAGCAGCCAAGGAGGGGGGGGGCGCGTCTATGGCTACACCTTC. It translates to CASSQGGGGRVYGYTF.

The chain couples TRBV2 to TRBJ2-5; 8 bases agree with TRBD2. CDR1 SNHLY and CDR2 FYNNEI come from the germline V gene. This CDR3 contains 14 residues. V lost 4 bases to trimming and J lost 1 base; unmatched junction nucleotides: 2. The CDR3 reads CASSVGTSQETQYF. The DNA of the CDR3 is TGTGCCAGCAGTGTAGGGACTAGCCAAGAGACCCAGTACTTC. The full variable domain, in which reference TRBV2 and TRBJ2-5 provide the parts outside the CDR3, is EPEVTQTPSHQVTQMGQEVILRCVPISNHLYFYWYRQILGQKVEFLVSFYNNEISEKSEIFDDQFSVERPDGSNFTLKIRSTKLEDSAMYFCASSVGTSQETQYFGPGTRLLVL.

As DNA, the CDR3 is TGCAGTGCTGCCGGGACCCCGCACTACGAGCAGTACTTC. Protein product: CSAAGTPHYEQYF. The J gene is TRBJ2-7, the V gene TRBV20-1, with D perhaps matching TRBD1 or TRBD2 (5 bases each). The CDR3 is 13 residues long. CDR1 and CDR2 from the germline V gene are DFQATT and SNEGSKA (reference sequence). With 5 bases removed from V and 3 bases from J, the gap between germline ends came to 14 bases.

The rearrangement uses TRBV10-3 and TRBJ1-3, with D maybe TRBD1 (5 bases). Germline V gene lookup returns CDR1 ENHRY and CDR2 SYGVKD. CDR3 length equals 12 residues. The V end was cut by 8 bases, the J end by 4 bases, with 9 bases between. The CDR3: CAIGASGNTIYF. CDR3 nucleotide sequence: TGTGCCATCGGGGCTAGCGGAAACACCATATATTTT.

Of note for this clonotype: Sequence at one end of the junction differs from germline and may be a read error. The chain couples TRBV12-3 or TRBV12-4 to TRBJ2-7; 7 bases map to TRBD2. The CDR3 runs 14 residues. CDR3 sequence (DNA): TGCGCCAGCAGTTTACTTAACTCGGGGAGGGAGCAGTGCTTC. Translated, it gives CASSLLNSGREQCF.

The V call is TRBV10-1, the J call TRBJ2-7; 15 nucleotides align to TRBD2. Germline CDR1 and CDR2: WNHNN and SYGVQD (reference sequence). Trimming took 6 bases from V and 6 from J; bases not matched to a gene: 12. The CDR3 sequence is 17 residues long. The CDR3 DNA sequence: TGCGCCAGCAGAAATTACGGACTAGCGGGAGGGCGTCCCGAGCAGTACTTC. Its translation: CASRNYGLAGGRPEQYF.

This clonotype has a handful of counts. The chain has TRBV6-1 and TRBJ1-5; 8 bases match TRBD1. J was trimmed by 2 bases and V by 10 bases; bases with no gene match: 10. CDR1 is MNHNS and CDR2 is SASEGT in the germline V gene. The CDR3 runs to 15 residues. CDR3 sequence: CAIGLGQGGNQPQHF. The CDR3 nucleotides are TGTGCCATTGGACTTGGACAGGGTGGCAATCAGCCCCAGCATTTT.